These 30 T cell receptor beta chains originate from one sample sequenced in a study of T cell responses to AZD1222 COVID-19 vaccine. Using immunoSEQ multiplex PCR, the repertoire was profiled, and TCRdb retains in-frame clones only, with some absent. Among approximately 300,000 clones listed, 90% to 95% were seen once. The specimen was peripheral blood, collected 28 days after the second AZD1222 dose. The receptors were gathered from an adult who received the AZD1222 COVID-19 vaccine.

The chain carries TRBV28 and TRBJ1-2; maybe TRBD1 (6 bases). Germline V gene lookup returns CDR1 MDHEN and CDR2 SYDVKM. With 6 bases removed from V and 5 bases from J, the gap between germline ends came to 13 bases. The CDR3 runs to 13 residues. This CDR3 reads CASREDRGYGYTF. The CDR3 DNA reads TGTGCCAGCAGGGAGGACAGAGGTTATGGCTACACCTTC.

The chain has TRBV9 and TRBJ1-2; TRBD1 might be the D (5 bases). Germline CDR1 SGDLS, CDR2 YYNGEE. V was trimmed by 0 bases and J by 7 bases, leaving 16 bases between them. The CDR3 runs 15 residues. The CDR3 sequence is CASSVGNRYSSGYTF. The CDR3 coding sequence is TGTGCCAGCAGCGTAGGAAACAGGTATTCGTCTGGCTACACCTTC.

V and J are TRBV6-5 and TRBJ2-2, with no clear D. From germline, CDR1 is MNHEY and CDR2 SVGAGI. The CDR3 has 14 amino acids. V was pared by 9 bases and J by 1 base, with 12 bases between. As DNA, the CDR3 is TGTGCCAGTAGGAGACTGCTGAACACCGGGGAGCTGTTTTTT. Translation: CASRRLLNTGELFF.

This clone was counted once. This sequence joins TRBV24-1 and TRBJ2-1; D possibly matches TRBD1 or TRBD2 (6 bases each). CDR1 is KGHDR and CDR2 is SFDVKD in the germline V gene. V shed 3 bases and J shed 4 bases, with 15 bases lying between them. The CDR3 is 16 amino acids. CDR3 bases: TGTGCCACCAGTGATGCCCCGGGGGCAGGGTACAATGAGCAGTTCTTC. Protein sequence: CATSDAPGAGYNEQFF.

The genes are TRBV5-5 and TRBJ1-6, with a tentative D call TRBD1 (5 bases). The CDR3 runs 16 residues. Germline V gene sequence: CDR1 SGHKS, CDR2 YYEKEE (reference sequence). Trimming cost V 3 bases and J 9 bases, with 19 bases left between them. CDR3 nucleotides: TGTGCCAGCAGCTGGGCCGGGGAAGCCGGGGGTTCACCCCTCCACTTT. Translated: CASSWAGEAGGSPLHF.

The chain has TRBV9 and TRBJ2-7; 7 bases are a match to TRBD1. The junction had 5 bases not matched to a gene; V was cut back by 0 bases and J by 5 bases. The CDR3 length is 14 residues. The germline V gene encodes CDR1 SGDLS and CDR2 YYNGEE. In nucleotides, the CDR3 is TGTGCCAGCAGCGTAGGACAGGGACAGCACGAGCAGTACTTC. Protein sequence: CASSVGQGQHEQYF.

The V and J genes are TRBV21-1 and TRBJ2-7. TRBV21-1 is a pseudogene segment. The CDR3 has 15 residues. The CDR3 DNA follows: TGTGCCAGCAGCAAAGCGGGCCTTGGGGTCTACGAGCAGTACTTC. It specifies CASSKAGLGVYEQYF.

The chain links TRBV6-6 to TRBJ1-5, with D perhaps matching TRBD1 (5 bases). The CDR3 length is 17 residues. Germline V gene sequence: CDR1 MNHNY, CDR2 SVGAGI (reference sequence). Trimming took 5 bases from V and 1 from J, leaving 18 bases between them. The CDR3 sequence is CASSPGSGQQSNQPQHF. CDR3 nucleotides: TGTGCCAGCAGTCCTGGTTCGGGGCAGCAAAGCAATCAGCCCCAGCATTTT.

The rearrangement links TRBV4-3 to TRBJ2-7; 13 nucleotides match TRBD2. In germline, CDR1 is LGHNA, CDR2 YSLEER. The CDR3 sequence is 18 residues long. V shed 0 bases and J 3 bases; nucleotides not matched to a gene: 8. CDR3 loop: CASSQEPPGLAGVYEQYF. In nucleotides, the CDR3 is TGCGCCAGCAGCCAAGAGCCCCCTGGACTAGCGGGAGTCTACGAGCAGTACTTC.

This chain uses TRBV5-4 with TRBJ2-7, with D uncertain. V lost 3 bases, J lost 3 bases, and 7 bases lay in between. This CDR3 spans 12 amino acids. The germline gives CDR1 SGHNT, CDR2 YYREEE (reference sequence). CDR3 nucleotides: TGTGCCAGCAGCTATACACACTACGAGCAGTACTTC. This sequence encodes CASSYTHYEQYF.

The chain links TRBV3-1 (or the pseudogene TRBV3-2) to TRBJ2-7, with a tentative D call TRBD2 (5 bases). Per germline, CDR1 LGHDT and CDR2 YNNKEL (reference sequence). This CDR3 spans 16 amino acids. V lost 1 base and J lost 6, with 19 bases in between. CDR3 in DNA: TGTGCCAGCAGCCAAGGCCTCAACGGACGGAGGTTCGAGCAGTACTTC. Encoded protein: CASSQGLNGRRFEQYF.

This clone was found once. The chain recombines TRBV19 with TRBJ2-7; no clear D gene. Germline V gene sequence: CDR1 LNHDA, CDR2 SQIVND (reference sequence). The CDR3 has 15 amino acids. Trimming removed 3 bases at V and 2 bases at J, with 14 bases between. The CDR3 here is CASSISDWGTYEQYF. The CDR3 region has the DNA TGTGCCAGTAGTATCTCTGACTGGGGAACCTACGAGCAGTACTTC.

This clone was picked up one time. CDR3 region: CASSRQGAEKLFF. The CDR3, as DNA: TGTGCCAGTAGTCGACAGGGGGCTGAAAAACTGTTTTTT. The chain is built from TRBV19 and TRBJ1-4; TRBD1 agrees at 10 bases. The CDR3 extends over 13 amino acids. Unmatched junction bases numbered 1, after V lost 5 bases and J lost 7 bases. The germline gives CDR1 LNHDA, CDR2 SQIVND (reference sequence). Full variable domain (remainder filled in from reference TRBV19 and TRBJ1-4): DGGITQSPKYLFRKEGQNVTLSCEQNLNHDAMYWYRQDPGQGLRLIYYSQIVNDFQKGDIAEGYSVSREKKESFPLTVTSAQKNPTAFYLCASSRQGAEKLFFGSGTQLSVL.

The genes are TRBV5-8 and TRBJ2-2; D is ambiguous. V lost 4 bases and J lost 2, with 3 bases in between. CDR3 length: 12 amino acids. CDR1 is SGHTS, CDR2 YDEGEE, per germline. CDR3 sequence: CASSRNTGELFF. The CDR3 nucleotides are TGTGCCAGCAGCCGAAACACCGGGGAGCTGTTTTTT.

The DNA of the CDR3 is TGTGCCAGCACCCTCAGTGGGGGGGGCGACCAGCAGTACTTC. Translated, it gives CASTLSGGGDQQYF. V gene TRBV28 combines with J gene TRBJ2-7; perhaps TRBD2 as D (7 bases). The V and J ends lost 7 bases and 8 bases respectively, with 21 bases between them. The CDR3 loop spans 14 amino acids. Germline V CDR1 and CDR2: MDHEN, SYDVKM.

V is TRBV5-4 and J is TRBJ2-7; D tentatively reads TRBD1 or TRBD2 (5 bases each). Germline CDR1 is SGHNT and CDR2 is YYREEE (reference sequence). This CDR3 spans 14 amino acids. V was trimmed by 0 bases and J by 5 bases, leaving 12 bases between them. The CDR3 DNA follows: TGTGCCAGCAGCTTGGCCTGGCAGGGAGACGAGCAGTACTTC. Its translation is CASSLAWQGDEQYF.

The gene calls are TRBV29-1 and TRBJ1-1; perhaps TRBD1 as D (6 bases). Germline values: CDR1 SQVTM, CDR2 ANQGSEA. The CDR3 runs to 14 residues. Trimming cost V 6 bases and J 1 base, with 15 bases left between them. The CDR3 is CSVTPGTTNTEAFF. For the CDR3, the DNA is TGCAGCGTGACACCCGGGACAACGAACACTGAAGCTTTCTTT.

The genes are TRBV28 and TRBJ2-1; 8 bases map to TRBD2. CDR3 length: 17 residues. Trimming cost V 7 bases and J 1 base; bases outside gene matches: 12. Looked up from germline, CDR1 is MDHEN and CDR2 is SYDVKM. This CDR3 is CASIGWGGGRSYNEQFF. CDR3 DNA: TGTGCCAGCATTGGTTGGGGGGGCGGGAGGTCCTACAATGAGCAGTTCTTC.

CDR3 bases: TGTGCCAGCAGTTTGGGAGGGTTTAATGGCTACACCTTC. Translation: CASSLGGFNGYTF. The chain links TRBV28 to TRBJ1-2; unclear D gene. The CDR3 is 13 amino acids. Germline CDR1 reads MDHEN; CDR2 reads SYDVKM. V gave up 3 bases and J gave up 6 bases, with 11 bases separating them.

The chain joins TRBV5-4 to TRBJ1-2; D ambiguous. Trimming took 0 bases from V and 8 from J, leaving 11 bases between them. This CDR3 is built from 13 residues. CDR1 and CDR2 from the germline V gene are SGHNT and YYREEE (reference sequence). CDR3 sequence: CASSLADRTGYTF. In nucleotides, the CDR3 is TGTGCCAGCAGCTTGGCTGATCGTACCGGCTACACCTTC.

The CDR3 spells CASSRAGLEQYF. CDR3 in DNA: TGTGCCAGCAGCCGAGCGGGACTCGAGCAGTACTTC. The chain employs TRBV13 and TRBJ2-7; 7 nucleotides line up with TRBD2. The CDR3 loop spans 12 amino acids. J lost 6 bases, V lost 5 bases, and 4 bases had no gene match. Germline V gene data show CDR1 as PRHDT and CDR2 as FYEKMQ (reference sequence).

The chain joins TRBV11-2 to TRBJ1-1; D is ambiguous. V lost 5 bases, J lost 0 bases, and 13 bases lay in between. CDR3 size: 15 residues. Germline V CDR1 and CDR2: SGHAT, FQNNGV. CDR3 in amino acids: CASSTRTIMNTEAFF. The CDR3 DNA reads as TGTGCCAGCAGCACGCGGACTATTATGAACACTGAAGCTTTCTTT.

The rearrangement uses TRBV7-2 and TRBJ2-7; 10 nucleotides line up with TRBD2. CDR1 is SGHTA and CDR2 is FQGNSA in the germline V gene. The CDR3 totals 17 residues. Losses at the gene ends were 1 base for V and 3 bases for J; bases not matched to a gene: 9. DNA of the CDR3: TGTGCCAGCAGCTTAGGGGGGCTAGCGGGAGAGGGCTACGAGCAGTACTTC. Amino acids: CASSLGGLAGEGYEQYF.

J is TRBJ1-1 and V is TRBV3-1 (or the pseudogene TRBV3-2); D is unresolved. The CDR3 has 14 amino acids. V was pared by 4 bases and J by 4 bases, with 13 bases between. Germline-derived CDR1 and CDR2 are LGHDT and YNNKEL (reference sequence). CDR3 sequence: CASSPIGRGTEAFF. CDR3 DNA: TGTGCCAGCAGCCCTATCGGGCGGGGCACTGAAGCTTTCTTT.

The chain is built from TRBV5-4 and TRBJ1-1; D is possibly TRBD1 (5 bases). CDR3 length equals 13 residues. Germline lookup yields CDR1 SGHNT and CDR2 YYREEE (reference sequence). The V and J ends lost 3 bases and 5 bases respectively, with 11 bases between them. The CDR3 loop reads CASSSARGTEAFF. CDR3 DNA: TGTGCCAGCAGCTCGGCGAGGGGAACTGAAGCTTTCTTT.

The chain uses TRBV5-1 and TRBJ1-6, with 7 bases matching TRBD1. V trimming: 0 bases; J trimming: 5 bases; junction bases outside the gene matches: 2. In germline, CDR1 is SGHRS, CDR2 YFSETQ. CDR3 length equals 15 residues. CDR3 DNA: TGCGCCAGCAGCTTGGAAGACAGGGATAATTCACCCCTCCACTTT. Its protein is CASSLEDRDNSPLHF.

This clone has just a few counts. The chain has TRBV28 and TRBJ1-1, with D tentatively TRBD1 (6 bases). Trimming removed 0 bases at V and 3 bases at J, with 11 bases between. Germline V gives CDR1 MDHEN, CDR2 SYDVKM. The CDR3 covers 15 residues. The CDR3 DNA follows: TGTGCCAGCAGTTTATGGTCAGGGGATCACACTGAAGCTTTCTTT. Encoded protein: CASSLWSGDHTEAFF.

This chain uses TRBV11-2 with TRBJ2-7, with 8 positions matching TRBD1. Looked up from germline, CDR1 is SGHAT and CDR2 is FQNNGV. The length of the CDR3 is 14 residues. V shed 4 bases and J 3 bases; nucleotides not matched to a gene: 5. Here the CDR3 reads CASSSWTGIYEQYF. The CDR3 nucleotides read TGTGCCAGCAGCTCTTGGACAGGGATCTACGAGCAGTACTTC. The full variable domain, its missing parts supplied by reference TRBV11-2 and TRBJ2-7, is EAGVAQSPRYKIIEKRQSVAFWCNPISGHATLYWYQQILGQGPKLLIQFQNNGVVDDSQLPKDRFSAERLKGVDSTLKIQPAKLEDSAVYLCASSSWTGIYEQYFGPGTRLTVT.

The genes are TRBV18 and TRBJ2-1; tentative D call: TRBD2 (5 bases). Trimming pared 3 bases from V and 7 bases from J, leaving 16 bases between. Germline V lookup: CDR1 KGHSH, CDR2 LQKENI. The CDR3 totals 15 residues. This CDR3 reads CASSPTTRIMNEQFF. In DNA, the CDR3 is TGTGCCAGCTCACCGACTACCAGAATTATGAATGAGCAGTTCTTC.

J is TRBJ1-2 and V is TRBV2, with D possibly being TRBD1 (6 bases). This CDR3 region has 13 residues. Germline V gene lookup returns CDR1 SNHLY and CDR2 FYNNEI. Between the trimmed V and J ends, which lost 3 bases and 7 bases, there was a span of 12 bases. CDR3 sequence reads: CASSDQGFSGYTF. The DNA of the CDR3 is TGTGCCAGCAGTGACCAGGGGTTTAGTGGCTACACCTTC.